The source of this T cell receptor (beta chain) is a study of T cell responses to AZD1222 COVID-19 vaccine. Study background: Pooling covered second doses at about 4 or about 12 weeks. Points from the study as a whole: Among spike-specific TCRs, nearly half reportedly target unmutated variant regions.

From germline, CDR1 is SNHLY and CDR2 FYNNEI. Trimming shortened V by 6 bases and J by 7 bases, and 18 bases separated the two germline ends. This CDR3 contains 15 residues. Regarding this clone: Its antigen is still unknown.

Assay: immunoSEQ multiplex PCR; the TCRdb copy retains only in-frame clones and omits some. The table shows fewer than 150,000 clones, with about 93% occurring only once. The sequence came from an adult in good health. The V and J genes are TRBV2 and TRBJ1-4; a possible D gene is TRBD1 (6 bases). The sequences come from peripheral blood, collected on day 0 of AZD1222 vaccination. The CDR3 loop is CASRTTGLQVEKLFF. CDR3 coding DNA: TGTGCCAGCAGAACGACAGGTTTACAGGTTGAAAAACTGTTTTTT. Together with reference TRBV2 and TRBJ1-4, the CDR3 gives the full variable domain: EPEVTQTPSHQVTQMGQEVILRCVPISNHLYFYWYRQILGQKVEFLVSFYNNEISEKSEIFDDQFSVERPDGSNFTLKIRSTKLEDSAMYFCASRTTGLQVEKLFFGSGTQLSVL.